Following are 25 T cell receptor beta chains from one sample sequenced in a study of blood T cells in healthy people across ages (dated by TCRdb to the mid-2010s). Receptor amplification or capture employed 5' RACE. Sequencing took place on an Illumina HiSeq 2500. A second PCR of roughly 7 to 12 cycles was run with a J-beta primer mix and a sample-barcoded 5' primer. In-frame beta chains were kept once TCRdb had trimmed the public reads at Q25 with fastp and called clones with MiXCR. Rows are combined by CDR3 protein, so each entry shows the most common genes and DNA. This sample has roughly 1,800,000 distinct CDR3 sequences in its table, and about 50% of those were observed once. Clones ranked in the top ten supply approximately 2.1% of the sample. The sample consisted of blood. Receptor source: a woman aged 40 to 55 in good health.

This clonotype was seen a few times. The CDR3 DNA reads TGTGCCAGCAGTGAATCAGATACAGCGCAGTACTTC. This translates into CASSESDTAQYF. This sequence joins TRBV2 and TRBJ2-4; D gene uncertain. The CDR3 runs 12 residues. V lost 2 bases and J lost 13, with 12 bases in between. Looked up from germline, CDR1 is SNHLY and CDR2 is FYNNEI.

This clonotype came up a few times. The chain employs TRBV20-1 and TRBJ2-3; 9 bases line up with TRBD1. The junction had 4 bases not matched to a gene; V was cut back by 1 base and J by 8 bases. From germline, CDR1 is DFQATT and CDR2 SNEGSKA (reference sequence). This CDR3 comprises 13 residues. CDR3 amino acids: CSARGTGVGTQYF. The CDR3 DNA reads TGCAGTGCTAGAGGGACAGGGGTCGGTACGCAGTATTTT.

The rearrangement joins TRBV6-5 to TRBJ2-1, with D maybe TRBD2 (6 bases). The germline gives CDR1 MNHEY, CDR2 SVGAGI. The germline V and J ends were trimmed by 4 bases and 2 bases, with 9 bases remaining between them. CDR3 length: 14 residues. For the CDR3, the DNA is TGTGCCAGCAGTTCAGGACTACCCTACAATGAGCAGTTCTTC. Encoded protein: CASSSGLPYNEQFF.

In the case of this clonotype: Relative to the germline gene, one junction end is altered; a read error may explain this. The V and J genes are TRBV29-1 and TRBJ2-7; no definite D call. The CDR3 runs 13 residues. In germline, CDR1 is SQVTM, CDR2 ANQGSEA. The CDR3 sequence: CSVAEVFTYGQYF. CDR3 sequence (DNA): TGCAGCGTTGCAGAGGTTTTCACCTACGGGCAGTACTTC.

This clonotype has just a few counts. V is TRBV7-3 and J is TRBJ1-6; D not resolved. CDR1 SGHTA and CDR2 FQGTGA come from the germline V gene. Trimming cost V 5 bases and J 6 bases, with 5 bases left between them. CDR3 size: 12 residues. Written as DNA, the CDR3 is TGTGCCAGCAGCCACCCTAATTCACCCCTCCACTTT. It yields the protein CASSHPNSPLHF.

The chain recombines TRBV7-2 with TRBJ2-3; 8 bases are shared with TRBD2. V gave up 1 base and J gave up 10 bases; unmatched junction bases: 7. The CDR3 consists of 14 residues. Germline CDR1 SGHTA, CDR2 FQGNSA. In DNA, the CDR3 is TGTGCCAGCAGCTTAGTGAATAGCGGGACTGCGCAGTATTTT. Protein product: CASSLVNSGTAQYF. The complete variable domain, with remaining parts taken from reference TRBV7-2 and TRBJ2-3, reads GAGVSQSPSNKVTEKGKDVELRCDPISGHTALYWYRQSLGQGLEFLIYFQGNSAPDKSGLPSDRFSAERTGGSVSTLTIQRTQQEDSAVYLCASSLVNSGTAQYFGPGTRLTVL.

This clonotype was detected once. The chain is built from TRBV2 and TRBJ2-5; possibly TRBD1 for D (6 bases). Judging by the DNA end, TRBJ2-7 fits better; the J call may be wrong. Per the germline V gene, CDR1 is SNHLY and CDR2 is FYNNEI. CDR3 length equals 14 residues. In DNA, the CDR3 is TGTGCCAGCAACGATGAGACAGGCCCCTACGAGCAGTACTTC. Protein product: CASNDETGPYEQYF.

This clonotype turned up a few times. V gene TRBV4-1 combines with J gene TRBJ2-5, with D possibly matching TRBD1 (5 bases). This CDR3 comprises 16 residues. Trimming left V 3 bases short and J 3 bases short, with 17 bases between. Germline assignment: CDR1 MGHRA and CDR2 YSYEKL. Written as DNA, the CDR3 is TGCGCCAGCAGCCATCCGACCCGTGGCAGGGAAGAGACCCAGTACTTC. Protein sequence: CASSHPTRGREETQYF.

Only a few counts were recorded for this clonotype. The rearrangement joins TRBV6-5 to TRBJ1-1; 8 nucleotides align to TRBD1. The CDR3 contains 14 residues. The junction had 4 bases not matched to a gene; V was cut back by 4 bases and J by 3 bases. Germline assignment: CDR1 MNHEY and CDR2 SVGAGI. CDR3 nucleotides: TGTGCCAGCAGTTTACAGGGGGAGGACACTGAAGCTTTCTTT. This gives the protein CASSLQGEDTEAFF.

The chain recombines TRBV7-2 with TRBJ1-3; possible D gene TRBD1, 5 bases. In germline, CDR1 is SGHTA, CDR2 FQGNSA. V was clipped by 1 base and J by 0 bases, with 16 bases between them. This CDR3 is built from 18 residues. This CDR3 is CASSLVPGPYFSGNTIYF. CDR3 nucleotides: TGTGCCAGCAGCTTAGTACCGGGACCTTACTTCTCTGGAAACACCATATATTTT.

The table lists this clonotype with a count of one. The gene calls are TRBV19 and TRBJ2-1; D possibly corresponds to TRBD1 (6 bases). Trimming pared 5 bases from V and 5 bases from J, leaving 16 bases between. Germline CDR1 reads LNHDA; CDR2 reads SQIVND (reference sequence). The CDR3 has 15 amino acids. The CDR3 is CASSPRDNPNNEQFF. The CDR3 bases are TGTGCCAGTAGTCCCCGGGACAATCCAAACAATGAGCAGTTCTTC. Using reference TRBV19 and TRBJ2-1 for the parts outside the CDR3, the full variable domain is DGGITQSPKYLFRKEGQNVTLSCEQNLNHDAMYWYRQDPGQGLRLIYYSQIVNDFQKGDIAEGYSVSREKKESFPLTVTSAQKNPTAFYLCASSPRDNPNNEQFFGPGTRLTVL.

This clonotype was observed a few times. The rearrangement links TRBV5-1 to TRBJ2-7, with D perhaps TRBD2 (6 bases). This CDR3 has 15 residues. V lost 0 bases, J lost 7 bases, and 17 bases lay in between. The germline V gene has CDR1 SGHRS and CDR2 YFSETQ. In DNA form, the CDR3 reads TGCGCCAGCAGCTTGGTGGGACTCGAGCTAGAAGAGCAGTACTTC. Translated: CASSLVGLELEEQYF.

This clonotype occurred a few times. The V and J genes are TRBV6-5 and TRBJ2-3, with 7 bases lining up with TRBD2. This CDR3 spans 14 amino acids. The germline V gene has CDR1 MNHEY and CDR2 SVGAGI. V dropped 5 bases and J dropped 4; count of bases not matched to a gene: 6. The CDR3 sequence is CASSRTSTADTQYF. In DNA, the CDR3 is TGTGCCAGCAGTCGGACTAGTACCGCAGATACGCAGTATTTT.

The CDR3 nucleotides read TGTGCCAGCAATCCGGGGGCCTTCTATGGCTACACCTTC. Translating gives CASNPGAFYGYTF. This chain joins TRBV7-2 and TRBJ1-2; TRBD1 is a possible D gene (6 bases). Germline CDR1 is SGHTA and CDR2 is FQGNSA. The CDR3 contains 13 residues. V was clipped by 7 bases and J by 4 bases, with 13 bases between them.

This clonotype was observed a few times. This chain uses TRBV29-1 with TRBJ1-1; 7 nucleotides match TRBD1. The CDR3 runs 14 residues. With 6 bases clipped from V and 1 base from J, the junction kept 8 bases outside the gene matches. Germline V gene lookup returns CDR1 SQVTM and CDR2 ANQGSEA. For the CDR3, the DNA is TGCAGCGTGGGCGGGACAGTAACGAACACTGAAGCTTTCTTT. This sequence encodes CSVGGTVTNTEAFF.

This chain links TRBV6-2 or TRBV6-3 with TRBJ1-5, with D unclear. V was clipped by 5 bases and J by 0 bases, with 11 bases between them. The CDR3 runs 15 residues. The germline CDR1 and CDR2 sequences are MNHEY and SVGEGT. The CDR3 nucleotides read TGTGCCAGCAGTGTGACGGGGAATAGCAATCAGCCCCAGCATTTT. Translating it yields CASSVTGNSNQPQHF.

In DNA form, the CDR3 reads TGCAGTCCGAGATCGGGTCGGACCTACAATGAGCAGTTCTTC. This encodes CSPRSGRTYNEQFF. The gene calls are TRBV20-1 and TRBJ2-1; D is uncertain. The germline gives CDR1 DFQATT, CDR2 SNEGSKA (reference sequence). The CDR3 consists of 14 residues. Trimming removed 8 bases at V and 2 bases at J, with 16 bases between.

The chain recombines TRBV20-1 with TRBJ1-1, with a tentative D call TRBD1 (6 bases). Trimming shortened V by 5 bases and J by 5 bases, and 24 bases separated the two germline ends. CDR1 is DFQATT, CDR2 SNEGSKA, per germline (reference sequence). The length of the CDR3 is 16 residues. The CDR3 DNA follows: TGCAGTGCTCTCGGGACTTCGAATAGACAGGAGACTGAAGCTTTCTTT. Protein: CSALGTSNRQETEAFF.

The CDR3 spells CAISESGLAGRSYEQYF. As DNA, the CDR3 is TGTGCCATCAGTGAGTCAGGACTAGCGGGGCGCTCCTACGAGCAGTACTTC. The V call is TRBV10-3, the J call TRBJ2-7; 12 bases map to TRBD2. CDR1 is ENHRY, CDR2 SYGVKD, per germline. The V gene end was trimmed by 0 bases and the J gene end by 0 bases; junction bases not matched to a gene: 3. The CDR3 is 17 amino acids.

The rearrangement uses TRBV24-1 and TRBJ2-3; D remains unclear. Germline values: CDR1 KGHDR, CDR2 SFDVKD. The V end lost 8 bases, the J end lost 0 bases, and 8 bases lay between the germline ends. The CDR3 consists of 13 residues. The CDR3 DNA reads TGTGCCACCAAAACTTCTAGCACAGATACGCAGTATTTT. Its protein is CATKTSSTDTQYF.

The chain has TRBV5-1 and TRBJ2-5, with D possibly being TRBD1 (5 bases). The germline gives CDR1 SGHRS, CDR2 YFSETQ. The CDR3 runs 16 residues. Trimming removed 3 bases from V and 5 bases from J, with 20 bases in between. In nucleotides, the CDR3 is TGCGCCAGCAGCTCTGGCTTATCCTTAAAGGGGGAGACCCAGTACTTC. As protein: CASSSGLSLKGETQYF.

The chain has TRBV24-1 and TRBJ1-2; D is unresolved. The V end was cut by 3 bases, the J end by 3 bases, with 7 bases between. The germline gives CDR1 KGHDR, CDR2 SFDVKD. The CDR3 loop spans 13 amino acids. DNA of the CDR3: TGTGCCACCAGTGATCAGGCGTACTATGGCTACACCTTC. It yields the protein CATSDQAYYGYTF.

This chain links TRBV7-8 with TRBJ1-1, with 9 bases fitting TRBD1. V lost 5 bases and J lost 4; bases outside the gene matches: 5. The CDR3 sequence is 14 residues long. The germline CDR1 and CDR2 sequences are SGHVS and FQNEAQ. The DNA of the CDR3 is TGTGCCAGCAGCACCGGACAGGGGCTCACTGAAGCTTTCTTT. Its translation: CASSTGQGLTEAFF. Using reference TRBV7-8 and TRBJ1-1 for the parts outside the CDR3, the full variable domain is GAGVSQSPRYKVAKRGQDVALRCDPISGHVSLFWYQQALGQGPEFLTYFQNEAQLDKSGLPSDRFFAERPEGSVSTLKIQRTQQEDSAVYLCASSTGQGLTEAFFGQGTRLTVV.

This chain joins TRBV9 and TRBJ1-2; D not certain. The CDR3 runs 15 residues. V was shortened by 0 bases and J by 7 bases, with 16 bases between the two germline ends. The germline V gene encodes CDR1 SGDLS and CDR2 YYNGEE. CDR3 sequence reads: CASSVAAGYPSGYTF. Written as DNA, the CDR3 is TGTGCCAGCAGCGTAGCCGCGGGCTACCCTTCTGGCTACACCTTC.

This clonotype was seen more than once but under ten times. The CDR3 sequence: CASSPGRYEQFF. CDR3 sequence (DNA): TGTGCCAGCAGCCCCGGAAGGTATGAGCAGTTCTTC. The V call is TRBV7-2, the J call TRBJ2-1; D is unclear. The V end lost 5 bases, the J end lost 8 bases, and 10 bases lay between the germline ends. Germline CDR1 and CDR2: SGHTA and FQGNSA. The CDR3 consists of 12 residues.